The entry below gives a single TCR beta chain sequence along with its context. V was clipped by 5 bases and J by 2 bases, with 18 bases between them. Germline V gene sequence: CDR1 LNHNV, CDR2 YYDKDF (reference sequence). The CDR3 spans 16 residues. The data were taken from a study of OX40 agonist ivuxolimab in advanced cancers. Profiled with immunoSEQ multiplex PCR; TCRdb holds only in-frame clones, not every one. The data show about 50,000 clones, 85% to 90% seen once. The clonotype was recovered from an adult with an advanced solid tumor such as melanoma, head and neck, liver or kidney cancer. Sequencing was performed on CD4+ or CD8+ T cells sorted from blood, taken in a trial of the OX40 agonist ivuxolimab. This chain links TRBV15 with TRBJ2-5; possibly TRBD1 for D (6 bases). The CDR3 coding sequence is TGTGCCACCAGCTACGACAGGTATGGAAGACAAGAGACCCAGTACTTC. This codes for CATSYDRYGRQETQYF. Variable domain in full (rest from reference TRBV15 and TRBJ2-5): DAMVIQNPRYQVTQFGKPVTLSCSQTLNHNVMYWYQQKSSQAPKLLFHYYDKDFNNEADTPDNFQSRRPNTSFCFLDIRSPGLGDTAMYLCATSYDRYGRQETQYFGPGTRLLVL.